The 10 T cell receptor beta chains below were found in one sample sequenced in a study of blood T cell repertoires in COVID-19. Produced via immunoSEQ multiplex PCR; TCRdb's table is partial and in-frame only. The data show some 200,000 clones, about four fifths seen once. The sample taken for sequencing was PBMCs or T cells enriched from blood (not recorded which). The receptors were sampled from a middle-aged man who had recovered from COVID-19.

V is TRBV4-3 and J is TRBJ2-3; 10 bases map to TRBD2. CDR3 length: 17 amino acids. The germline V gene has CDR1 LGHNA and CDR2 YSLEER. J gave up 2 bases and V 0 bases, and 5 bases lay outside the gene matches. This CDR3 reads CASSQEPAGGPTDTQYF. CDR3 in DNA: TGCGCCAGCAGCCAAGAGCCAGCGGGAGGGCCCACAGATACGCAGTATTTT.

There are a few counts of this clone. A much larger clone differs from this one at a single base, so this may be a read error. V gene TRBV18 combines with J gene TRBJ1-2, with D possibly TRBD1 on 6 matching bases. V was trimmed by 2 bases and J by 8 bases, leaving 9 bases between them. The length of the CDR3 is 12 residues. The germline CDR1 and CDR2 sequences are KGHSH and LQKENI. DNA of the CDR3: TGTGCCAGCTCACCAGCAGGGGAAGGCTACACCTTC. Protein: CASSPAGEGYTF.

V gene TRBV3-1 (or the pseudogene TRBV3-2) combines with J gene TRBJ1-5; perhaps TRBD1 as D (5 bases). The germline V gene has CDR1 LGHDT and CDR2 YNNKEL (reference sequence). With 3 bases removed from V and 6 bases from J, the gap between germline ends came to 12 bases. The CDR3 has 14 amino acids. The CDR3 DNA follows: TGTGCCAGCAGCCACTCGGGGGGTGGTCAGCCCCAGCATTTT. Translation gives CASSHSGGGQPQHF.

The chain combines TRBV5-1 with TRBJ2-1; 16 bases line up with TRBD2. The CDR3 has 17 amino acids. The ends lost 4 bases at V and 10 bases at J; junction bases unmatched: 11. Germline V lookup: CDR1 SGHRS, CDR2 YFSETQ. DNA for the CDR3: TGCGCCAGCAGCACCACGGGGACTAGCGGGAGGGCCGGGGAGCAGTTCTTC. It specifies CASSTTGTSGRAGEQFF. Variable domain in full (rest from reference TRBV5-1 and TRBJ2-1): KAGVTQTPRYLIKTRGQQVTLSCSPISGHRSVSWYQQTPGQGLQFLFEYFSETQRNKGNFPGRFSGRQFSNSRSEMNVSTLELGDSALYLCASSTTGTSGRAGEQFFGPGTRLTVL.

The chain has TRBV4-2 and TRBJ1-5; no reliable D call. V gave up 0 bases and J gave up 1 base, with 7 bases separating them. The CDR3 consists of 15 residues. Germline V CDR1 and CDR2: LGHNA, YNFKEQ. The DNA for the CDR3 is TGTGCCAGCAGCCAAGAGCCGGGGAGCAATCAGCCCCAGCATTTT. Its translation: CASSQEPGSNQPQHF.

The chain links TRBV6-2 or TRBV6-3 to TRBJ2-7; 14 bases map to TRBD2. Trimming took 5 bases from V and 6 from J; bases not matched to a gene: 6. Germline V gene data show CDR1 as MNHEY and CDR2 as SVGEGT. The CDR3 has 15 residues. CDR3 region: CASSPRLAGGTEQYV. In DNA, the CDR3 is TGTGCCAGCAGTCCGAGACTAGCGGGAGGGACCGAGCAGTACGTC.

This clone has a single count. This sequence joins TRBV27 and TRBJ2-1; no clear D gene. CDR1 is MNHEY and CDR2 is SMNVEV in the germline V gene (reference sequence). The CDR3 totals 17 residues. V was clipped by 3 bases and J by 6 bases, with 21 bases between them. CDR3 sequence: CASSFSRKLGLSNEQFF. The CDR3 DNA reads TGTGCCAGCAGTTTCTCCCGGAAGCTAGGCCTATCCAATGAGCAGTTCTTC.

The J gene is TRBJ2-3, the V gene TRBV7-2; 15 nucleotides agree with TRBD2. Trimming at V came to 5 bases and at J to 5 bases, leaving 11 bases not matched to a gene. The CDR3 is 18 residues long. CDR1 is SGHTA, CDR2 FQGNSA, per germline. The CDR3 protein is CASSPGGLAGGRGDTQYF. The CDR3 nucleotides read TGTGCCAGCAGCCCCGGCGGACTAGCGGGAGGGCGTGGAGATACGCAGTATTTT.

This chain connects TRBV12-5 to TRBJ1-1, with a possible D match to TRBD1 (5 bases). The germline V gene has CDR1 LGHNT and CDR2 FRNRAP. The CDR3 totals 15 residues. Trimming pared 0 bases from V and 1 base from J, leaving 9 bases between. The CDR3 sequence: CASGLVKDKNTEAFF. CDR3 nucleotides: TGTGCTAGTGGTTTGGTCAAGGACAAGAACACTGAAGCTTTCTTT.

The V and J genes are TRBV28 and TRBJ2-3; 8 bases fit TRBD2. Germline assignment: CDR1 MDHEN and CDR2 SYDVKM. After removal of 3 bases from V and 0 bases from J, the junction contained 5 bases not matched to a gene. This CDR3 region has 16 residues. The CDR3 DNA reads TGTGCCAGCAGTTTCCCACTAGCGGACAGCACAGATACGCAGTATTTT. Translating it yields CASSFPLADSTDTQYF.